These 2 T cell receptor beta chains came from one sample sequenced in a study of cytomegalovirus exposure and HLA in healthy donors. 60 Vbeta and 13 Jbeta primers were used in PCR. Clones were read by immunoSEQ multiplex PCR, and TCRdb kept only the in-frame ones, dropping some. The data hold roughly 110,000 clones, with 70% to 80% observed a single time. The specimen sequenced was PBMCs. The receptor source for this set is a human donor in good health.

This clone was detected only a few times. The rearrangement uses TRBV2 and TRBJ1-1, with D uncertain. The CDR3 extends over 15 amino acids. V was cut by 3 bases and J by 4 bases, with 15 bases left in between. The germline V gene encodes CDR1 SNHLY and CDR2 FYNNEI. CDR3 in amino acids: CASSDTRSYATEAFF. The CDR3 coding sequence is TGTGCCAGCAGTGATACGAGAAGCTATGCCACTGAAGCTTTCTTT.

The chain is built from TRBV6-6 and TRBJ2-1; 9 positions agree with TRBD2. The CDR3 consists of 14 residues. V trimming: 7 bases; J trimming: 2 bases; junction bases outside the gene matches: 3. Looked up from germline, CDR1 is MNHNY and CDR2 is SVGAGI (reference sequence). The CDR3 region is CASNLAGAYNEQFF. Here the CDR3 DNA reads TGTGCCAGCAATTTAGCGGGGGCCTACAATGAGCAGTTCTTC.